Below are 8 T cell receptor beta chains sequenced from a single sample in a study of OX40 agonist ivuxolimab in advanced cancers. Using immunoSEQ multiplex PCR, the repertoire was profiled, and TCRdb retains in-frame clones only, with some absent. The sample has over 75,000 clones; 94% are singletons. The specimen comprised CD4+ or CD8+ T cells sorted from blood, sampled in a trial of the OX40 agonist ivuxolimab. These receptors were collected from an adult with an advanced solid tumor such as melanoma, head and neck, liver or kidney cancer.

The CDR3 DNA sequence: TGTGCCAGCAGTCCGGGTCTTAAAAACATTCAGTACTTC. Translation gives CASSPGLKNIQYF. The V and J genes are TRBV27 and TRBJ2-4; no firm D call. V lost 5 bases, J lost 4 bases, and 9 bases lay in between. Germline V gene data show CDR1 as MNHEY and CDR2 as SMNVEV (reference sequence). This CDR3 spans 13 amino acids.

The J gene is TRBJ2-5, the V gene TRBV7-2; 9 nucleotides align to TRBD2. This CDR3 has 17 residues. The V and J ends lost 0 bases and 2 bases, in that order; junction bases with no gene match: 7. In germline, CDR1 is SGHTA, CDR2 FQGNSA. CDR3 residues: CASSLALVSGRQETQYF. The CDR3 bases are TGTGCCAGCAGCTTAGCGCTCGTAAGCGGGAGGCAAGAGACCCAGTACTTC.

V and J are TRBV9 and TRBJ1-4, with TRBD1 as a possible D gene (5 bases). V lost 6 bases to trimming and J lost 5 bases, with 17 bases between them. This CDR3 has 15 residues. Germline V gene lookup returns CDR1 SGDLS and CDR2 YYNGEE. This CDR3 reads CASTSEGGANEKLFF. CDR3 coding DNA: TGTGCCAGCACCTCCGAGGGAGGGGCAAATGAAAAACTGTTTTTT.

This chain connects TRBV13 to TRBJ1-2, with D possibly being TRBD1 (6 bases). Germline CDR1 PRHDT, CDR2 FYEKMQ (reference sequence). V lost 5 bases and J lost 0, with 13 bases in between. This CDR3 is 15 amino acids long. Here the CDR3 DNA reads TGTGCCAGCAGCCCGAACAGGGAAGCTAACTATGGCTACACCTTC. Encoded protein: CASSPNREANYGYTF.

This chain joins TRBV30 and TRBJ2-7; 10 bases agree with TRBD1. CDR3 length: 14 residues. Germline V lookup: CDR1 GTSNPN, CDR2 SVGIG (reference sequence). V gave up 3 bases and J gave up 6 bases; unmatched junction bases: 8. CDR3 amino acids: CAWSIYRTGGEQYF. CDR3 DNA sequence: TGTGCCTGGAGCATCTACCGGACAGGGGGCGAGCAGTACTTC.

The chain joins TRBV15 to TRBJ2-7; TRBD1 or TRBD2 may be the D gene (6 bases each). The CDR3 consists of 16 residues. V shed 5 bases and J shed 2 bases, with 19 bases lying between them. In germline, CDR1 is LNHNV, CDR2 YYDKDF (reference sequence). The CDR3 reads CATSPTGGAGTYEQYF. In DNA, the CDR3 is TGTGCCACCAGCCCTACCGGGGGCGCGGGGACCTACGAGCAGTACTTC.

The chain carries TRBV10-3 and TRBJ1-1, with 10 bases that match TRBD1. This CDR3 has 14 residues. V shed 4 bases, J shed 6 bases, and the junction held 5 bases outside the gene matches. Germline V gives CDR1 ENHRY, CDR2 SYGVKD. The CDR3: CAISGPGTGAEAFF. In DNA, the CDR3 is TGTGCCATCAGTGGCCCGGGGACAGGGGCTGAAGCTTTCTTT.

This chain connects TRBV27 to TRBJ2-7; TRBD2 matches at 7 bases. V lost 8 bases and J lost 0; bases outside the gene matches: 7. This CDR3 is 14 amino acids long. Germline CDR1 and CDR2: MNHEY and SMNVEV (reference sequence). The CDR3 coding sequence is TGTGCCAGCGGCGGTAGGGACTACTCCTACGAGCAGTACTTC. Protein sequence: CASGGRDYSYEQYF.